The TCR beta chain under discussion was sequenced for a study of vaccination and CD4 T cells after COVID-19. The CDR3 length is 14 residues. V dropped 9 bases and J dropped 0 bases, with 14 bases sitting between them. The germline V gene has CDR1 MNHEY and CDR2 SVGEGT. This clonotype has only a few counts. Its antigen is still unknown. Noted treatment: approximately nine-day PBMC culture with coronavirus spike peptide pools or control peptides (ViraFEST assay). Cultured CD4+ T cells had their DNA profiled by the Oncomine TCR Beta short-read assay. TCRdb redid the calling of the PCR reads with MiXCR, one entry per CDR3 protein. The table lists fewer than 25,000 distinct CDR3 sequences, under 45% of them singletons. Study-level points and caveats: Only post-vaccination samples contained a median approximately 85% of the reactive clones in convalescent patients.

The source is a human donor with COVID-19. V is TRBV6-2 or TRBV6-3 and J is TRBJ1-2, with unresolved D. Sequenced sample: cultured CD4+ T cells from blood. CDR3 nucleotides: TGTGCCAGTGAGACGGGAAGACCTAACTATGGCTACACCTTC. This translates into CASETGRPNYGYTF.